This T cell receptor (beta chain) derives from a study of T cells in Graves' hyperthyroidism and ophthalmopathy. Study-wide points: Most thyroid clonotypes expanded above 0.001 appeared in blood too.

Criteria for exclusion of patients were uncontrolled infection, other autoimmune disease, pregnancy or lactation. The source material, RNA transcripts, was used to amplify TCR beta CDR3 regions. Using the HTBI primer set, a first-round RT-PCR was run on the TCR CDR3. MiXCR, applied by TCRdb to the multiplex PCR reads, yields one record per CDR3 protein. The sample yields approximately 600,000 distinct CDR3 sequences, approximately 14% seen once. The germline gives CDR1 SQVTM, CDR2 ANQGSEA. V dropped 3 bases and J dropped 6; count of bases not matched to a gene: 9. The CDR3 contains 15 residues. This clonotype was counted at least ten times. Its target is not known.

The chain links TRBV29-1 to TRBJ2-3, with 10 bases matching TRBD2. Sequencing input: blood. The clonotype was recovered from a woman aged 18 to 35 with Graves' ophthalmopathy. As DNA, the CDR3 is TGCAGCGTTGATATGGTAGAAGCGGGAGGGGATACGCAGTATTTT. The encoded protein is CSVDMVEAGGDTQYF.